This T cell receptor (beta chain) was identified during a study of control samples from healthy donors and cancer patients. The table lists this clone with a count of one. Clones were sequenced by immunoSEQ multiplex PCR, and TCRdb holds only the in-frame ones, with some missing. The sample contains some 73,000 clones, roughly 94% of which appear only once. In germline, CDR1 is SGHNT, CDR2 YYREEE (reference sequence). Trimming left V 0 bases short and J 8 bases short, with 14 bases between. This CDR3 spans 14 amino acids. The TCR comes from a woman aged 40 to 55 in good health. Sample: blood. The J gene is TRBJ1-2, the V gene TRBV5-4, with a weak D call TRBD1 (5 bases). The CDR3 loop reads CASSLEVGQGGYTF. The CDR3 nucleotides read TGTGCCAGCAGCTTGGAGGTAGGACAAGGGGGCTACACCTTC.